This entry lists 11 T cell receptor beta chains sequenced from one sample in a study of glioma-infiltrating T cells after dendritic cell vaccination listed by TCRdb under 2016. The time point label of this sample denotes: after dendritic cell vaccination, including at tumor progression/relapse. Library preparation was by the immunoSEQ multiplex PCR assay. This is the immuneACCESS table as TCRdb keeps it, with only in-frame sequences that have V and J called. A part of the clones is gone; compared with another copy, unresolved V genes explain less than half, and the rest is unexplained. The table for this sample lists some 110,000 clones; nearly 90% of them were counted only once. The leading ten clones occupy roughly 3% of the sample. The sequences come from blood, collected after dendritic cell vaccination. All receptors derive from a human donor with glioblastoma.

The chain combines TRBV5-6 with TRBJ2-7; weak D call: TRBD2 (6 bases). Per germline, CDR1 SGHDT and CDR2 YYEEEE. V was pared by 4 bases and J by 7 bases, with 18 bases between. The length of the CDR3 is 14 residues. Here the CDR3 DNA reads TGTGCCAGCAGCCTGCCCCGGGAGTTCGGGGAGCAGTACTTC. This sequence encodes CASSLPREFGEQYF.

The CDR3 spells CASTPRGLAGGETQYF. The CDR3 nucleotides are TGTGCCAGCACGCCCCGAGGACTAGCGGGGGGGGAGACCCAGTACTTC. The chain joins TRBV2 to TRBJ2-5, with TRBD2 identical over 15 bases. Germline CDR1 is SNHLY and CDR2 is FYNNEI. The CDR3 contains 16 residues. The trim removed 7 bases at V and 5 bases at J, leaving 8 bases unmatched.

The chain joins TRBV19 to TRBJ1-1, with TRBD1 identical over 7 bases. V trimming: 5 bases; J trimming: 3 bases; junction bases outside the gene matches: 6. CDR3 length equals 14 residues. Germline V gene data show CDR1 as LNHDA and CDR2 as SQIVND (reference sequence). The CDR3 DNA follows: TGTGCCAGTAGTGCTACAGACAGGGACACTGAAGCTTTCTTT. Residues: CASSATDRDTEAFF.

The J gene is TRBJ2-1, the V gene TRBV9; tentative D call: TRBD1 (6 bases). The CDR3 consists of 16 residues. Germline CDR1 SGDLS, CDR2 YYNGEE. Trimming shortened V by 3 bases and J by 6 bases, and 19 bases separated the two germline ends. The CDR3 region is CASSGLRGRDGNEQFF. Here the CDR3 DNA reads TGTGCCAGCAGCGGCCTCAGGGGAAGGGATGGCAATGAGCAGTTCTTC.

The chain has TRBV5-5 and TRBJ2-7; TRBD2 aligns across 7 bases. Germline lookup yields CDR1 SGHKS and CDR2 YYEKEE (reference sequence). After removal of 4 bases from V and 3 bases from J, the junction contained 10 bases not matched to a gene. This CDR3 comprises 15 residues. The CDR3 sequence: CASSPGGYFSYEQYF. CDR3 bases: TGTGCCAGCAGCCCCGGGGGGTATTTTAGCTACGAGCAGTACTTC. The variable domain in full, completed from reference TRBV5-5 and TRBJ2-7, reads DAGVTQSPTHLIKTRGQQVTLRCSPISGHKSVSWYQQVLGQGPQFIFQYYEKEERGRGNFPDRFSARQFPNYSSELNVNALLLGDSALYLCASSPGGYFSYEQYFGPGTRLTVT.

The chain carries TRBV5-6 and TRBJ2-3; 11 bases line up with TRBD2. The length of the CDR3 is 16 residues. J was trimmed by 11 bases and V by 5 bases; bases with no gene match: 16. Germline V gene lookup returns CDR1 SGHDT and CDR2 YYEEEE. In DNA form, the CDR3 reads TGTGCCAGCAGTTTGCTGACTAGCGGGATGGCGGGGGTGCAGTATTTT. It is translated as CASSLLTSGMAGVQYF.

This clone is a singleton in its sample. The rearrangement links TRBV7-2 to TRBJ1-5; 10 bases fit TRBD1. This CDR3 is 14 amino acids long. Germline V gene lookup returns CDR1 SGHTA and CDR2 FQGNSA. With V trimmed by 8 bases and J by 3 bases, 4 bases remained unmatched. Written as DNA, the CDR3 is TGTGCCAGCCCGACAGGGGGCGACAATCAGCCCCAGCATTTT. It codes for CASPTGGDNQPQHF.

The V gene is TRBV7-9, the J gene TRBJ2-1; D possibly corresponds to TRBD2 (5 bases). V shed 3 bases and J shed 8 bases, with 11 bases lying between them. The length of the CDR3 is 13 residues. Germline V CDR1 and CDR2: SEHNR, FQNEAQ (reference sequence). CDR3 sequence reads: CASSFYSGDEQFF. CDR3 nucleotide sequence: TGTGCCAGCAGCTTTTACTCCGGGGATGAGCAGTTCTTC.

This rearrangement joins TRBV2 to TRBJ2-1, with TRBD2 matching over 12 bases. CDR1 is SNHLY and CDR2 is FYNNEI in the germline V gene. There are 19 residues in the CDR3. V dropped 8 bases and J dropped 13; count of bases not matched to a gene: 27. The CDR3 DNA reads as TGTGCCAGCCAACCTTACCAGGGCACCGGGACTAGCGGGCTAGGGGTACAGTTCTTC. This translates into CASQPYQGTGTSGLGVQFF.

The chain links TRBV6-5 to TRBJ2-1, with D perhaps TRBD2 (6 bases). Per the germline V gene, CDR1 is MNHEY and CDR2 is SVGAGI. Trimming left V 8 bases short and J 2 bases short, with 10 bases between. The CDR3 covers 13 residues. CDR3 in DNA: TGTGCCAGCGGGAGGAGGGCCTACAATGAGCAGTTCTTC. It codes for CASGRRAYNEQFF.

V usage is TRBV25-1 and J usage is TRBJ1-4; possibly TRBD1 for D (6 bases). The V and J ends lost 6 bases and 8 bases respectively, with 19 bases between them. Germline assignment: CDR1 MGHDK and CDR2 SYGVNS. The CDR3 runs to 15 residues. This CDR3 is CASSFFEGGREKLFF. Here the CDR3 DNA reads TGTGCCAGCAGCTTCTTCGAGGGGGGGAGGGAAAAACTGTTTTTT. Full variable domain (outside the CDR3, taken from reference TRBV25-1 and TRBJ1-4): EADIYQTPRYLVIGTGKKITLECSQTMGHDKMYWYQQDPGMELHLIHYSYGVNSTEKGDLSSESTVSRIRTEHFPLTLESARPSHTSQYLCASSFFEGGREKLFFGSGTQLSVL.